The 18 T cell receptor beta chains given below trace back to one sample, sequenced in a study of blood T cells in healthy people across ages (dated by TCRdb to the mid-2010s). Library preparation employed 5' RACE. This sample was sequenced with an Illumina HiSeq 2500. The second PCR ran for about 7 to 11 cycles and used a J-beta primer mix along with a sample-barcoded 5' primer. Through fastp at Q25 and MiXCR, TCRdb rebuilt clones from the public reads, retaining in-frame beta chains. Under each unique CDR3 protein, matching rows form one entry showing the most common genes and DNA. The sample table lists hundreds of thousands of distinct CDR3 sequences, more than 50% of them with a count of one. The top ten constitute roughly 25% of the sample. Sequenced material: blood. The receptors were gathered from a man in his forties or fifties in good health.

The V gene is TRBV7-9, the J gene TRBJ2-7; D uncertain. The CDR3 has 12 amino acids. Trimming took off 1 base at V and 6 bases at J, with 7 bases between the two ends. The germline gives CDR1 SEHNR, CDR2 FQNEAQ (reference sequence). The DNA of the CDR3 is TGTGCCAGCAGCTTAGTAGGTAGCGAGCAGTACTTC. This codes for CASSLVGSEQYF.

The V call is TRBV6-6, the J call TRBJ2-7, with D uncertain. The CDR3 totals 15 residues. The germline V gene encodes CDR1 MNHNY and CDR2 SVGAGI (reference sequence). In DNA, the CDR3 is TGTTCCTCTCGGTATCCGAAGGGCCACCTCTACGAGCAGTACTTC. Its translation: CSSRYPKGHLYEQYF.

The gene calls are TRBV28 and TRBJ2-7; TRBD1 aligns across 9 bases. Per germline, CDR1 MDHEN and CDR2 SYDVKM. The CDR3 is 15 amino acids. V lost 5 bases, J lost 7 bases, and 12 bases stayed unmatched. The CDR3 DNA is TGTGCCAGCAGTCTTACCGGGACAGGGTTGGTTGAGCAGTACTTC. It codes for CASSLTGTGLVEQYF.

V and J are TRBV30 and TRBJ2-3; D is undetermined. There are 12 residues in the CDR3. Per germline, CDR1 GTSNPN and CDR2 SVGIG (reference sequence). Trimming pared 0 bases from V and 8 bases from J, leaving 9 bases between. CDR3 region: CAWSVSFGTQYF. CDR3 sequence (DNA): TGTGCCTGGAGTGTAAGTTTTGGTACGCAGTATTTT.

The sample holds one count of this clonotype. V is TRBV7-2 and J is TRBJ2-1; no clear D gene. Trimming removed 0 bases at V and 7 bases at J, with 10 bases between. This CDR3 comprises 14 residues. Germline loops: CDR1 SGHTA, CDR2 FQGNSA. CDR3 residues: CASSLAQKWNEQFF. The DNA of the CDR3 is TGTGCCAGCAGCTTAGCCCAGAAGTGGAATGAGCAGTTCTTC.

In its sample, this clonotype was seen a few times. The chain combines TRBV6-4 with TRBJ2-7; 11 bases match TRBD1. The better agreement between TRBJ2-5 and the DNA end casts doubt on the J call. The germline gives CDR1 MRHNA, CDR2 SNTAGT. This CDR3 is built from 15 residues. DNA for the CDR3: TGTGCCAGCAGTATTCGGACAGGGGGCATAGAGACCCAGTACTTC. This sequence encodes CASSIRTGGIETQYF.

The gene calls are TRBV7-2 and TRBJ2-3; D unclear. The ends were cut back, 2 bases at V and 0 bases at J, with 9 bases in the middle. The CDR3 length is 15 residues. CDR1 is SGHTA, CDR2 FQGNSA, per germline. CDR3 in DNA: TGTGCCAGCAGCTTAAACTCGGTTAGCACAGATACGCAGTATTTT. As protein: CASSLNSVSTDTQYF.

The V gene is TRBV9, the J gene TRBJ1-1; D ambiguous. Trimming shortened V by 0 bases and J by 6 bases, and 9 bases separated the two germline ends. From germline, CDR1 is SGDLS and CDR2 YYNGEE. The CDR3 contains 13 residues. The CDR3 region has the DNA TGTGCCAGCAGCGTAGCTTTCGGCTCTGAAGCTTTCTTT. Residues: CASSVAFGSEAFF.

For this clonotype: A read error may produce the germline difference seen at one junction end. This chain uses TRBV20-1 with TRBJ1-2; D gene ambiguous. The germline V gene has CDR1 DFQATT and CDR2 SNEGSKA (reference sequence). The CDR3 covers 16 residues. CDR3 loop: CSARGRQTPSNYGHTF. CDR3 coding DNA: TGCAGTGCTAGAGGTCGGCAGACACCTTCTAACTATGGCCACACCTTC.

This clonotype was observed at least ten times. The chain has TRBV7-9 and TRBJ2-7; possible D gene TRBD2, 6 bases. The CDR3 has 13 amino acids. The germline V gene encodes CDR1 SEHNR and CDR2 FQNEAQ (reference sequence). Deletions cut 4 bases from V and 5 bases from J, with 12 bases between. The CDR3: CASSYQGGNEQYF. DNA of the CDR3: TGTGCCAGCAGCTACCAAGGCGGGAACGAGCAGTACTTC.

The genes are TRBV28 and TRBJ2-5; D remains unclear. Germline CDR1 is MDHEN and CDR2 is SYDVKM. This CDR3 spans 13 amino acids. V lost 5 bases and J 4 bases, leaving 11 bases between the germline ends. The CDR3 DNA is TGTGCCAGCAGTCCCCTTTTCGGAGAGACCCAGTACTTC. Amino acid sequence: CASSPLFGETQYF.

The chain couples TRBV7-6 to TRBJ2-6, with a tentative D call TRBD1 (5 bases). CDR1 and CDR2 (germline): SGHVS, FNYEAQ. V dropped 2 bases and J dropped 0 bases, with 17 bases sitting between them. The CDR3 consists of 19 residues. The CDR3 DNA follows: TGTGCCAGCAGCTTAAGTTTTTCTATCGACAGCTCTGGGGCCAACGTCCTGACTTTC. This sequence encodes CASSLSFSIDSSGANVLTF.

This clonotype was recorded a few times. The chain couples TRBV7-2 to TRBJ2-2; either TRBD1 or TRBD2 may supply D (6 bases each). The CDR3 runs 15 residues. Per germline, CDR1 SGHTA and CDR2 FQGNSA. V lost 2 bases, J lost 10 bases, and 17 bases lay in between. This chain's CDR3 is CASSLPRGQRVELFF. The CDR3 DNA follows: TGTGCCAGCAGCTTACCACGGGGGCAGCGGGTGGAGCTGTTTTTT. Full variable domain (outside the CDR3, taken from reference TRBV7-2 and TRBJ2-2): GAGVSQSPSNKVTEKGKDVELRCDPISGHTALYWYRQSLGQGLEFLIYFQGNSAPDKSGLPSDRFSAERTGGSVSTLTIQRTQQEDSAVYLCASSLPRGQRVELFFGEGSRLTVL.

The V and J genes are TRBV4-1 and TRBJ1-6; tentative D call: TRBD1 (6 bases). V was shortened by 4 bases and J by 8 bases, with 18 bases between the two germline ends. Germline V gives CDR1 MGHRA, CDR2 YSYEKL. The CDR3 is 16 residues long. The CDR3 loop is CASSLTDGGAYSPLHF. The CDR3 DNA reads as TGCGCCAGCAGCCTCACCGACGGGGGCGCTTATTCACCCCTCCACTTT.

This clonotype was observed a single time. J is TRBJ2-7 and V is TRBV7-9; 8 positions match TRBD1. Germline V gene lookup returns CDR1 SEHNR and CDR2 FQNEAQ (reference sequence). The CDR3 runs to 16 residues. The ends lost 3 bases at V and 0 bases at J; junction bases unmatched: 7. In nucleotides, the CDR3 is TGTGCCAGCAGCTTTGAAGGACAGGGAAGCTCCTACGAGCAGTACTTC. This translates into CASSFEGQGSSYEQYF. The full variable domain, its missing parts supplied by reference TRBV7-9 and TRBJ2-7, is DTGVSQNPRHKITKRGQNVTFRCDPISEHNRLYWYRQTLGQGPEFLTYFQNEAQLEKSRLLSDRFSAERPKGSFSTLEIQRTEQGDSAMYLCASSFEGQGSSYEQYFGPGTRLTVT.

In the case of this clonotype: An end of the junction differs from the germline gene, which may be a read error. The gene calls are TRBV5-4 and TRBJ2-1; D uncertain. Germline CDR1 is SGHNT and CDR2 is YYREEE (reference sequence). The CDR3 covers 11 residues. CDR3 coding DNA: TGTGCCGGCAGCTTGGACGTTGAGCAGTTCTTC. Translating gives CAGSLDVEQFF.

The chain uses TRBV7-2 and TRBJ2-3, with D uncertain. The germline V and J ends were trimmed by 1 base and 2 bases, with 7 bases remaining between them. This CDR3 comprises 14 residues. Germline V gives CDR1 SGHTA, CDR2 FQGNSA. The DNA of the CDR3 is TGTGCCAGCAGCTTAGTAAGCGACACAGATACGCAGTATTTT. This encodes CASSLVSDTDTQYF.

The chain uses TRBV27 and TRBJ2-4, with D perhaps matching TRBD1 or TRBD2 (5 bases each). V lost 6 bases, J lost 0 bases, and 12 bases lay in between. CDR3 length: 15 residues. Germline V gives CDR1 MNHEY, CDR2 SMNVEV (reference sequence). Here the CDR3 DNA reads TGTGCCAGCAGATTCGGGGACCTAGCCAAAAACATTCAGTACTTC. It is translated as CASRFGDLAKNIQYF.